What follows describes a single T cell receptor beta chain. Profiled with immunoSEQ multiplex PCR; TCRdb holds only in-frame clones, not every one. The table shows approximately 75,000 clones, with 70% to 90% occurring only once. These data come from a study of technical replicates of blood from a handful of donors. This receptor was obtained from a human donor in good health. Some clones in this sample may be carry-over from other donors' samples. The sequencing sample was made of PBMCs.

CDR3 amino acids: CASSWRIAGGLAETQYF. CDR3 DNA: TGTGCCAGCAGCTGGCGAATAGCGGGGGGGCTAGCTGAGACCCAGTACTTC. V usage is TRBV13 and J usage is TRBJ2-5, with TRBD2 matching over 11 bases. The ends lost 4 bases at V and 5 bases at J; junction bases unmatched: 12. Germline assignment: CDR1 PRHDT and CDR2 FYEKMQ (reference sequence). This CDR3 spans 17 amino acids.